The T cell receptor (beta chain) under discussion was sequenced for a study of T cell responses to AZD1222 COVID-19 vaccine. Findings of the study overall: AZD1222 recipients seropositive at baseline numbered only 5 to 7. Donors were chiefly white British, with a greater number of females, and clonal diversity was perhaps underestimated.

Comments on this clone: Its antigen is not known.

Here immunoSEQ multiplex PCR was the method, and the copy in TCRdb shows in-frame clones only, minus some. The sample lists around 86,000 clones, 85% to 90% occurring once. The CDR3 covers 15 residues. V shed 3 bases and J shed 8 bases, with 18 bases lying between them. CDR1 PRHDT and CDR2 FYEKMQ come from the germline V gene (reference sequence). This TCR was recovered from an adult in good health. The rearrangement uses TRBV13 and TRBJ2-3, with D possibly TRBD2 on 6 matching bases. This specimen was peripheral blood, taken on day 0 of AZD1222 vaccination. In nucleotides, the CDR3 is TGTGCCAGCAGCTTCGCTTGGCGGGGAGGAGGTACGCAGTATTTT. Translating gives CASSFAWRGGGTQYF.